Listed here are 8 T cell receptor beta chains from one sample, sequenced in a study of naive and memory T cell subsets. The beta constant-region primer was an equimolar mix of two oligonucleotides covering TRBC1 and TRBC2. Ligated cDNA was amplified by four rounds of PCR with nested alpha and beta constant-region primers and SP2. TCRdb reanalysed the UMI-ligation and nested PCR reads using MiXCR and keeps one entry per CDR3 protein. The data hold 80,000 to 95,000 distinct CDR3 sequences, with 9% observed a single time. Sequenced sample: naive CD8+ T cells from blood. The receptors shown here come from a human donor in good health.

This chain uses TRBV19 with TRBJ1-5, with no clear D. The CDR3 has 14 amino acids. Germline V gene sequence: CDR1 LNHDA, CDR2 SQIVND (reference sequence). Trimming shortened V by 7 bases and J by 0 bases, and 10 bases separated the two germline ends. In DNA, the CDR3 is TGTGCCAGTAACTCGGGAGTTAGCAATCAGCCCCAGCATTTT. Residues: CASNSGVSNQPQHF.

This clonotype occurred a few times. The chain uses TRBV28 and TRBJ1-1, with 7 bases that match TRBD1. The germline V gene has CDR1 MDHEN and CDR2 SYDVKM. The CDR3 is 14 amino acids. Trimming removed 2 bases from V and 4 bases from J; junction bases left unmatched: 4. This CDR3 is CASSLTGATTEAFF. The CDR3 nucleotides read TGTGCCAGCAGTTTAACAGGGGCAACCACTGAAGCTTTCTTT.

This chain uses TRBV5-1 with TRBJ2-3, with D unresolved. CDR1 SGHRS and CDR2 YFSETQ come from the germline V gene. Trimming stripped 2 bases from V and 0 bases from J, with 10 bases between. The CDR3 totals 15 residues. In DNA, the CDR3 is TGCGCCAGCAGCTTTGGTGGAAGCAGCACAGATACGCAGTATTTT. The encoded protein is CASSFGGSSTDTQYF.

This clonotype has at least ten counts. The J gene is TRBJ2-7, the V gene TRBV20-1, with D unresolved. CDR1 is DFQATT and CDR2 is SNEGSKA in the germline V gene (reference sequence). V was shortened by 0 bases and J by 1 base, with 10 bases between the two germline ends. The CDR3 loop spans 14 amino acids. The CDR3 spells CSARDSASSYEQYF. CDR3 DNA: TGCAGTGCTAGAGATTCCGCCTCATCCTACGAGCAGTACTTC.

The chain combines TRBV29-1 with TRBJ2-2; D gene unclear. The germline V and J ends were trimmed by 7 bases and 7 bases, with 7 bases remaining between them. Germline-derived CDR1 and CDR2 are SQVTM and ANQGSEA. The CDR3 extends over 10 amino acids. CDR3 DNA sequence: TGCAGCGCGTCCGACGGGGAGCTGTTTTTT. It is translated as CSASDGELFF.

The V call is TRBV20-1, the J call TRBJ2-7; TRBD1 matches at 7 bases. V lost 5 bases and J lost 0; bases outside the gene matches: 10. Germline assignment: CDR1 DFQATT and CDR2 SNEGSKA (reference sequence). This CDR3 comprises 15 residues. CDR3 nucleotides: TGCAGTGCTGCCAATCCGGGACAGAGCTCCTACGAGCAGTACTTC. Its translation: CSAANPGQSSYEQYF.

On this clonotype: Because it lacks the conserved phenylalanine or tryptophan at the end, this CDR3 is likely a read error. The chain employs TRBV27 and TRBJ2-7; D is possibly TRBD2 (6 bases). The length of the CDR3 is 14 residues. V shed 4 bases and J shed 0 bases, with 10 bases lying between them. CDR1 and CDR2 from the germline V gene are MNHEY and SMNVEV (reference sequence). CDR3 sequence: CASSSGLLSYEQYY. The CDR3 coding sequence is TGTGCCAGCAGTTCAGGACTACTCTCCTACGAGCAGTACTAC.

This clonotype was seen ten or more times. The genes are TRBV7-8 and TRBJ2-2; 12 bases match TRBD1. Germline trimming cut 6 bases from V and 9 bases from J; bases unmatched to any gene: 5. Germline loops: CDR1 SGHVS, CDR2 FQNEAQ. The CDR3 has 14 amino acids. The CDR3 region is CASRRDRGPRELFF. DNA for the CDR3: TGTGCCAGCAGGAGGGACAGGGGGCCAAGGGAGCTGTTTTTT.